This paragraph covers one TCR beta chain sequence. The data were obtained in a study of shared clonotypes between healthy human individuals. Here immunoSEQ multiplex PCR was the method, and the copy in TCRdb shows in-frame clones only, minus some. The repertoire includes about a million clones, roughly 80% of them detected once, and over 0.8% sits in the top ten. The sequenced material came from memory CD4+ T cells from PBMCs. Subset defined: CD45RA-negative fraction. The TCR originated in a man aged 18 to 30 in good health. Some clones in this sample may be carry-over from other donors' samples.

The CDR3 spells CASRKGYRGLYGYTF. CDR3 nucleotides: TGTGCCAGCAGAAAGGGATACAGGGGGCTTTATGGCTACACCTTC. The V gene is TRBV6-5, the J gene TRBJ1-2, with 9 bases lining up with TRBD1. V shed 6 bases and J 5 bases; nucleotides not matched to a gene: 10. The CDR3 is 15 residues long. Germline CDR1 is MNHEY and CDR2 is SVGAGI.